This record looks at one T cell receptor (beta chain) sequence and its context. Its antigen is still unknown. These data originate in a study of shared clonotypes between healthy human individuals. Overall study findings and caveats: Estimated richness was generally greater in naive than memory subsets. Among non-shared clonotypes, generation probabilities were lower than among those shared by all four donors. Clonotype sharing among the donors was expected to vary with sequencing depth.

Once extracted for a subset, genomic DNA was divided evenly among several immunoSEQ plates. Sequencing used immunoSEQ multiplex PCR; TCRdb keeps in-frame clones, though not all of them. The repertoire holds about 1.1 million clones, with roughly 77% as singletons. The material sequenced was memory CD4+ T cells from PBMCs. The subset denotes: CD45RA-negative fraction. The sequence derives from a man aged 18 to 29 in good health. Some clones in this sample may be carry-over from other donors' samples.

Here the CDR3 DNA reads TGCAGTGCAATGATCGGGAATACGCAGTATTTT. Translated: CSAMIGNTQYF. The chain carries TRBV20-1 and TRBJ2-3; perhaps TRBD2 as D (5 bases). The CDR3 extends over 11 amino acids. V shed 6 bases and J shed 7 bases, with 11 bases lying between them. Germline-derived CDR1 and CDR2 are DFQATT and SNEGSKA (reference sequence).